Listed below are T cell receptor beta chains from one sample, sequenced in a study of T-cell memory formation after mild COVID-19. Via MiXCR, TCRdb re-called the 5' RACE reads, giving one row per CDR3 protein. The sample records about 400,000 distinct CDR3 sequences, more than 20% being singletons. The specimen was PBMCs or a T cell subset sorted from them (not recorded which). Receptors were obtained from an adult woman who had mild COVID-19 (a few samples of this study predate the infection). Cell type and time point are not known. CDR3s leave out the opening cysteine and the closing phenylalanine or tryptophan.

J | V | CDR3
TRBJ2-4 | TRBV12-3/TRBV12-4 | ASSLEGDWNIQY
TRBJ2-1 | TRBV29-1 | SVWREYNNEQF
TRBJ1-1 | TRBV29-1 | SVEADDIPRRAF
TRBJ2-3 | TRBV7-3 | ASSPQGAVGTDTQY
TRBJ2-2 | TRBV9 | ASSALPGRELF
TRBJ2-3 | TRBV7-6 | ASSSNGAGVGDTQY
TRBJ2-1 | TRBV29-1 | SVDTQVYNEQF
TRBJ1-2 | TRBV20-1 | SVKGPSYGYT
TRBJ2-7 | TRBV7-9 | ASSLVGKRGYEQY
TRBJ2-3 | TRBV12-3/TRBV12-4 | ASRFGTSGGAGTQY
TRBJ2-1 | TRBV7-9 | ASSLGMGTGGHEQF
TRBJ2-7 | TRBV24-1 | ATSDSAGVSSSYEQY
TRBJ1-5 | TRBV4-1 | ASGRGLGNQPQH
TRBJ2-1 | TRBV5-1 | ASSLVGEAGGPSYNEQF
TRBJ2-7 | TRBV29-1 | SVEEGLGSYEQY
TRBJ2-7 | TRBV9 | ASGTSRDRGGEQY
TRBJ1-1 | TRBV12-3/TRBV12-4 | ASSFEWGETPNTEAF
TRBJ2-3 | TRBV5-1 | ASRPGGADTQY
TRBJ2-5 | TRBV9 | ASSGATSGGAGETQY
TRBJ2-7 | TRBV7-2 | ASSSRIAGGSYEQY
TRBJ2-3 | TRBV4-2 | ASSQDREDYTDTQY
TRBJ2-1 | TRBV20-1 | SARDRGGGSYNEQF
TRBJ1-2 | TRBV2 | ASSVRGSSGGYT
TRBJ2-3 | TRBV5-1 | ASSSQVTDTQY
TRBJ2-1 | TRBV7-2 | ASSISGTEYNEQF
TRBJ2-1 | TRBV12-3/TRBV12-4 | ASSLFARQGVILGSYNEQF
TRBJ2-2 | TRBV12-3/TRBV12-4 | ASRVEGGIGELF
TRBJ2-5 | TRBV20-1 | SARGTSGRSETQY
TRBJ2-2 | TRBV24-1 | ATSDPSYRVTGELF
TRBJ2-3 | TRBV20-1 | SASATSGNTDTQY
TRBJ1-1 | TRBV7-9 | ASSLGSDRGAEAF
TRBJ2-5 | TRBV7-2 | ASSLLSTGFQETQY
TRBJ1-2 | TRBV20-1 | STNSYRDSYGYT
TRBJ2-5 | TRBV5-5 | ASSLTGYEETQY
TRBJ2-3 | TRBV14 | ASNRAGRITDTQY
TRBJ1-6 | TRBV19 | ASRQTWGSPLH
TRBJ2-3 | TRBV5-1 | ATTPGLPSDTQY
TRBJ1-4 | TRBV5-1 | ASTGQGYEKLF
TRBJ2-3 | TRBV7-3 | ASSLMPSTDTQY
TRBJ1-3 | TRBV12-3/TRBV12-4 | ASTLGRTPGNTIY
TRBJ2-3 | TRBV2 | ASETRDTQY